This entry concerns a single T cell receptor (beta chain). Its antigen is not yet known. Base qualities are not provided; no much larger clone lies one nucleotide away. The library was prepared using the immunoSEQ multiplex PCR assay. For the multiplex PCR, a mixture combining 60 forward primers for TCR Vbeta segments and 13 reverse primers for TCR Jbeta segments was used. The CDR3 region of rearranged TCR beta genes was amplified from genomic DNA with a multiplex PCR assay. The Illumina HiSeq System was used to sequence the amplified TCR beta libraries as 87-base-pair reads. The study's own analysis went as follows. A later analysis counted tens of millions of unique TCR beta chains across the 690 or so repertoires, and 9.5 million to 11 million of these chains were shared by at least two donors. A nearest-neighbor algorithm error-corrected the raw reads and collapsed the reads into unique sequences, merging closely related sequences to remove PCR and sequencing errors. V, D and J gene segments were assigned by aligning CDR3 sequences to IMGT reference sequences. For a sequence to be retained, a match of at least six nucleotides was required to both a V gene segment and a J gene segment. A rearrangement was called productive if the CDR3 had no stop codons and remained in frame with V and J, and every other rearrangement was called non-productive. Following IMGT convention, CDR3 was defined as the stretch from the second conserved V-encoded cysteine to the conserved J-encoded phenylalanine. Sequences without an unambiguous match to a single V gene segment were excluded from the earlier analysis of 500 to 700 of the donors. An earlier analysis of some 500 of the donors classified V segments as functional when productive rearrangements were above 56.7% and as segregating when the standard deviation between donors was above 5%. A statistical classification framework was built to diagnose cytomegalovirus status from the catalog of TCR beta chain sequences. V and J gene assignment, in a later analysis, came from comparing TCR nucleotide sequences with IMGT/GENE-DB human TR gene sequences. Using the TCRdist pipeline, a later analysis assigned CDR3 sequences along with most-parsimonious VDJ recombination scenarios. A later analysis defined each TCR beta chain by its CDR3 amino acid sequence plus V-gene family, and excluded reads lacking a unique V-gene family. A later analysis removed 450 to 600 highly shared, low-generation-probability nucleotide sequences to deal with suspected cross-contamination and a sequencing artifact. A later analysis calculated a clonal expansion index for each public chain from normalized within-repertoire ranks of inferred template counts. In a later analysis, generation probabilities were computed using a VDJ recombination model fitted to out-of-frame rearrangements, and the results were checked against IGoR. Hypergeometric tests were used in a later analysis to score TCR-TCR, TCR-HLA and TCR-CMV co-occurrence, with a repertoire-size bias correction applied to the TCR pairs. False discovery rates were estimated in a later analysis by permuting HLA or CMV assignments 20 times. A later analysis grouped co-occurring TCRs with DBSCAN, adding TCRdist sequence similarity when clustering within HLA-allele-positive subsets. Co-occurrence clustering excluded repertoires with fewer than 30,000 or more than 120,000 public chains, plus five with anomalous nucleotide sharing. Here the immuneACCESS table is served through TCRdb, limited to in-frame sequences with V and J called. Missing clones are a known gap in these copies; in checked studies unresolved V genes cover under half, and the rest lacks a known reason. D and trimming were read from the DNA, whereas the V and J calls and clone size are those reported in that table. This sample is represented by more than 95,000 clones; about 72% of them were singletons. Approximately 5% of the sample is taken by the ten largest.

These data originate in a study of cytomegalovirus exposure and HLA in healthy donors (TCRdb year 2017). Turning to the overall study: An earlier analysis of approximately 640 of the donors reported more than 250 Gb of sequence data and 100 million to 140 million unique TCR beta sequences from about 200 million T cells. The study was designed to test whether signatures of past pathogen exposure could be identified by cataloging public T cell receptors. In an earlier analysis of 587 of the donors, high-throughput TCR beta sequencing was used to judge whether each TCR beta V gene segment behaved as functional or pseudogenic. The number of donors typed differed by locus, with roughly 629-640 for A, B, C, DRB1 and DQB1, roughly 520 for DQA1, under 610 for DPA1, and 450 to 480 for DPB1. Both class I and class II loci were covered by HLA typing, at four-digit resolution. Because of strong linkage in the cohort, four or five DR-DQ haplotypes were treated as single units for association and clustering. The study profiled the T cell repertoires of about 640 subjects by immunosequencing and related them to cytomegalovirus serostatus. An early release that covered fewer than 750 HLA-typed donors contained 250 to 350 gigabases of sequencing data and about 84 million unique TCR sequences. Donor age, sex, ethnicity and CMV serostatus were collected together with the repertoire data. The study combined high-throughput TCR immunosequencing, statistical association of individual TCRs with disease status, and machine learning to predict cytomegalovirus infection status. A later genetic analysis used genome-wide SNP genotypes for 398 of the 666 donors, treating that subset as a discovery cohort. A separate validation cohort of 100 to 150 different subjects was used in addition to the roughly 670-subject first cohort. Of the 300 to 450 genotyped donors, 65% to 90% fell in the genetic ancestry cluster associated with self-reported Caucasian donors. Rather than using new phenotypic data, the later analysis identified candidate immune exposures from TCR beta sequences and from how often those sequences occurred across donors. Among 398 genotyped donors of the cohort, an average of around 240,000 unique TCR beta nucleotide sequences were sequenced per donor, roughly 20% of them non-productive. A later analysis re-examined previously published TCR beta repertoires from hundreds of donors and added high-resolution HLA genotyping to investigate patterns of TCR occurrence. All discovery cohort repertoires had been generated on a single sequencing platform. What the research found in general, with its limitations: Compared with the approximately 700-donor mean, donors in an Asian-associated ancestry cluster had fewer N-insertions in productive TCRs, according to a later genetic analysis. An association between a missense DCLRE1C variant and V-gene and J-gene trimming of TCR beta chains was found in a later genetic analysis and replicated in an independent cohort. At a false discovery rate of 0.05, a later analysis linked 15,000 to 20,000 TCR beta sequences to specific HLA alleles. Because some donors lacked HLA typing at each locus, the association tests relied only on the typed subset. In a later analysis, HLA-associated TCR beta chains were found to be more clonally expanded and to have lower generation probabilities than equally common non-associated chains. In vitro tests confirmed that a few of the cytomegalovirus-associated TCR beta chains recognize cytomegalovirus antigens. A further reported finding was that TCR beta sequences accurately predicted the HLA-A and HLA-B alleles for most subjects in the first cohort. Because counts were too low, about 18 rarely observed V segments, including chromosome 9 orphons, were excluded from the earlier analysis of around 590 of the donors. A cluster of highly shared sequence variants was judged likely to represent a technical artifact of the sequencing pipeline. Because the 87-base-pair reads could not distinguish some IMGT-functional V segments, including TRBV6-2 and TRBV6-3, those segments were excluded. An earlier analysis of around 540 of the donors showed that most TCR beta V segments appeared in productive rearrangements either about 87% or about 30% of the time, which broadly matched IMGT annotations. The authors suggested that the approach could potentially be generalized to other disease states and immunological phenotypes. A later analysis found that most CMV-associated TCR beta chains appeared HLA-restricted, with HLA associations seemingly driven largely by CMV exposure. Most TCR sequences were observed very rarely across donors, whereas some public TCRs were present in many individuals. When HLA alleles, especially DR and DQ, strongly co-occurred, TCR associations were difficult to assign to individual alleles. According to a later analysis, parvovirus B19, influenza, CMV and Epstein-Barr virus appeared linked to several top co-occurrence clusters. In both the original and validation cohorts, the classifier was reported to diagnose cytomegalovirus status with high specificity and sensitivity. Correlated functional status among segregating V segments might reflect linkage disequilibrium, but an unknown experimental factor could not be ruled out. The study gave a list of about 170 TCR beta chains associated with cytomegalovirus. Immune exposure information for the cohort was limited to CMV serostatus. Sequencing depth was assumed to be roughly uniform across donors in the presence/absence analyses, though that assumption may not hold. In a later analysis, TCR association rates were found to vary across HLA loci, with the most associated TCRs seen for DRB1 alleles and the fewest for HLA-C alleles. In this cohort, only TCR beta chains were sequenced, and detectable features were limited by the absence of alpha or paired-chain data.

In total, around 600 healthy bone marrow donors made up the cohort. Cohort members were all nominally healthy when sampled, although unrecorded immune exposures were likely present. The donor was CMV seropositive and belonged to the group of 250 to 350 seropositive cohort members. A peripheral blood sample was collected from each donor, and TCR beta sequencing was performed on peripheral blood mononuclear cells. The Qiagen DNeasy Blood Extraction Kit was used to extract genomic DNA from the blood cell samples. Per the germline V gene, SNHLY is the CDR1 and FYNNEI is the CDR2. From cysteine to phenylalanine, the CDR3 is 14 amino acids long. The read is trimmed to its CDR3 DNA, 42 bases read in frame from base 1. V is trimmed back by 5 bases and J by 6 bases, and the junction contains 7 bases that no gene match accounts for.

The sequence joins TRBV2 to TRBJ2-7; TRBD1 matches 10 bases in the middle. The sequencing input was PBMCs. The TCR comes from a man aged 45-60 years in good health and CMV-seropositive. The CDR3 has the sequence CASSIRQGAGEQYF. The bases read TGTGCCAGCAGTATACGACAGGGGGCGGGCGAGCAGTACTTC. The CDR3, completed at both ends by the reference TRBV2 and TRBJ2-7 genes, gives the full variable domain EPEVTQTPSHQVTQMGQEVILRCVPISNHLYFYWYRQILGQKVEFLVSFYNNEISEKSEIFDDQFSVERPDGSNFTLKIRSTKLEDSAMYFCASSIRQGAGEQYFGPGTRLTVT.